A single sample is the source of the 32 T cell receptor beta chains below, sequenced in a study of neurological immune-mediated disorders. TCRdb re-called the 5' RACE reads with MiXCR, one entry per CDR3 protein. The sample consists of about 79,000 distinct CDR3 sequences, around an eighth of them appearing once. Sequenced material: PBMCs. Every receptor here comes from a woman aged 45 to 65 in good health.

The sample holds a few counts of this clonotype. This rearrangement joins TRBV7-7 to TRBJ2-5; tentative D call: TRBD1 (6 bases). In germline, CDR1 is SSHAT, CDR2 FNYEAQ (reference sequence). The CDR3 covers 13 residues. Trimming stripped 4 bases from V and 5 bases from J, with 11 bases between. In DNA, the CDR3 is TGTGCCAGCAGCTCGGGACAACGGGAGACCCAGTACTTC. Translation gives CASSSGQRETQYF.

This clonotype was picked up a small number of times. This sequence joins TRBV7-6 and TRBJ2-2, with D tentatively TRBD1 or TRBD2 (6 bases each). V dropped 5 bases and J dropped 4 bases, with 14 bases sitting between them. The CDR3 has 15 amino acids. Germline lookup yields CDR1 SGHVS and CDR2 FNYEAQ. In DNA form, the CDR3 reads TGTGCCAGCAGCCAATGGGGGGCGAGCACCGGGGAGCTGTTTTTT. It is translated as CASSQWGASTGELFF. The full variable domain, with the rest looked up from reference TRBV7-6 and TRBJ2-2, is GAGVSQSPRYKVTKRGQDVALRCDPISGHVSLYWYRQALGQGPEFLTYFNYEAQQDKSGLPNDRFSAERPEGSISTLTIQRTEQRDSAMYRCASSQWGASTGELFFGEGSRLTVL.

This clonotype was detected ten times or more. V and J are TRBV7-9 and TRBJ1-6; TRBD1 aligns across 12 bases. Germline V CDR1 and CDR2: SEHNR, FQNEAQ (reference sequence). Trimming at V came to 8 bases and at J to 11 bases, leaving 13 bases not matched to a gene. CDR3 length: 16 residues. The CDR3 loop reads CASVAKGGQGAPPLHF. CDR3 in DNA: TGTGCCAGCGTAGCCAAGGGGGGACAGGGGGCTCCACCCCTCCACTTT.

This clonotype was observed many times. The gene calls are TRBV20-1 and TRBJ2-1; D perhaps matches TRBD1 (5 bases). Germline CDR1 is DFQATT and CDR2 is SNEGSKA (reference sequence). The CDR3 is 13 amino acids. V gave up 6 bases and J gave up 8 bases, with 17 bases separating them. The CDR3 loop is CSAPDSQGDEQFF. The CDR3 DNA reads TGCAGTGCCCCTGATAGCCAGGGCGATGAGCAGTTCTTC.

This clonotype has a count of ten or more. CDR3 amino acids: CASSFGLATSTDTQYF. In DNA, the CDR3 is TGCGCCAGCAGCTTCGGACTAGCAACTAGCACAGATACGCAGTATTTT. The chain carries TRBV5-1 and TRBJ2-3; the match to TRBD2 covers 8 bases. V was clipped by 2 bases and J by 0 bases; unmatched bases: 5. Germline values: CDR1 SGHRS, CDR2 YFSETQ. The CDR3 spans 16 residues.

This clonotype has ten or more counts. The chain has TRBV21-1 and TRBJ1-1; the table names TRBD1, a call not compared with the DNA. TRBV21-1 is annotated as a pseudogene. The CDR3 has 15 residues. CDR3 loop: CASSTKTGLNTEAFF. In DNA form, the CDR3 reads TGTGCCAGCAGCACCAAGACAGGACTGAACACTGAAGCTTTCTTT.

The V gene is TRBV12-3 or TRBV12-4, the J gene TRBJ1-1, with D uncertain. V gave up 7 bases and J gave up 7 bases, with 13 bases separating them. This CDR3 has 12 amino acids. The CDR3 here is CASTSDVYEAFF. The CDR3 DNA reads TGTGCCAGCACCTCGGACGTATATGAAGCTTTCTTT.

This clonotype was counted ten times or more. The junction does not match germline at one end; this may be a read error. V and J are TRBV20-1 and TRBJ2-1, with D perhaps TRBD2 (6 bases). The germline V gene encodes CDR1 DFQATT and CDR2 SNEGSKA (reference sequence). The CDR3 is 15 amino acids. The CDR3 loop is CSAREGTLLYNEQFF. DNA of the CDR3: TGCAGTGCGAGAGAAGGGACTCTCCTATACAATGAGCAGTTCTTC.

In its sample, this clonotype was seen many times. V gene TRBV5-1 combines with J gene TRBJ2-1; 12 nucleotides line up with TRBD2. J gave up 7 bases and V 4 bases, and 3 bases lay outside the gene matches. The length of the CDR3 is 14 residues. Per germline, CDR1 SGHRS and CDR2 YFSETQ. The CDR3 sequence is CASSDGLAGNEQFF. In DNA, the CDR3 is TGCGCCAGCAGCGACGGACTAGCGGGGAATGAGCAGTTCTTC.

In its sample, this clonotype was seen many times. The chain joins TRBV5-1 to TRBJ2-6, with unresolved D. Germline loops: CDR1 SGHRS, CDR2 YFSETQ. This CDR3 region has 15 residues. V shed 1 base and J shed 0 bases, with 5 bases lying between them. CDR3 region: CASSLPSSGANVLTF. CDR3 nucleotide sequence: TGCGCCAGCAGCTTGCCGAGCTCTGGGGCCAACGTCCTGACTTTC.

This clonotype has a count of ten or more. This rearrangement joins TRBV28 to TRBJ2-7; D not resolved. Between the trimmed V and J ends, which lost 1 base and 0 bases, there was a span of 4 bases. CDR1 and CDR2 (germline): MDHEN, SYDVKM. The CDR3 sequence is 13 residues long. CDR3 coding DNA: TGTGCCAGCAGTTTATCACTCTCCTACGAGCAGTACTTC. Amino acids: CASSLSLSYEQYF.

This clonotype appeared many times. The rearrangement links TRBV5-1 to TRBJ1-4; D is possibly TRBD1 (6 bases). The CDR3 loop spans 16 amino acids. CDR1 and CDR2 from the germline V gene are SGHRS and YFSETQ. The germline V and J ends were trimmed by 3 bases and 0 bases, with 12 bases remaining between them. CDR3 region: CASSYGQSTTNEKLFF. DNA of the CDR3: TGCGCCAGCAGCTACGGACAGTCCACAACTAATGAAAAACTGTTTTTT. Together with reference TRBV5-1 and TRBJ1-4, the CDR3 gives the full variable domain: KAGVTQTPRYLIKTRGQQVTLSCSPISGHRSVSWYQQTPGQGLQFLFEYFSETQRNKGNFPGRFSGRQFSNSRSEMNVSTLELGDSALYLCASSYGQSTTNEKLFFGSGTQLSVL.

This clonotype was observed at least ten times. The rearrangement joins TRBV20-1 to TRBJ1-2; D is ambiguous. Germline assignment: CDR1 DFQATT and CDR2 SNEGSKA (reference sequence). The CDR3 is 15 residues long. Trimming left V 0 bases short and J 5 bases short, with 16 bases between. CDR3 sequence: CSAREAGYLPYGYTF. CDR3 nucleotide sequence: TGCAGTGCTAGAGAGGCGGGTTATCTCCCTTATGGCTACACCTTC.

With regard to this clonotype: Just one base apart from a much larger clone, this may be a read error. The chain joins TRBV5-1 to TRBJ1-2; D is perhaps TRBD1 (5 bases). Trimming took off 1 base at V and 6 bases at J, with 13 bases between the two ends. The CDR3 contains 14 residues. Looked up from germline, CDR1 is SGHRS and CDR2 is YFSETQ. The CDR3 is CASSLYQGDDGYTF. CDR3 nucleotide sequence: TGCGCCAGCAGCTTGTACCAAGGGGACGATGGCTACACCTTC.

This clonotype was observed a handful of times. The genes are TRBV7-9 and TRBJ2-1; 9 nucleotides agree with TRBD2. Germline V gene data show CDR1 as SEHNR and CDR2 as FQNEAQ (reference sequence). Trimming removed 1 base from V and 6 bases from J; junction bases left unmatched: 4. This CDR3 has 15 residues. CDR3 region: CASSLEARGGNEQFF. The CDR3 nucleotides read TGTGCCAGCAGCTTAGAGGCGCGGGGGGGCAATGAGCAGTTCTTC.

Only a few counts were recorded for this clonotype. The V call is TRBV10-2, the J call TRBJ2-5; 8 bases map to TRBD2. The CDR3 runs 14 residues. Germline CDR1 and CDR2: WSHSY and SAAADI. Unmatched junction bases numbered 9, after V lost 7 bases and J lost 5 bases. CDR3: CASKAGTSLETQYF. CDR3 nucleotide sequence: TGCGCCAGCAAAGCTGGGACTAGTTTGGAGACCCAGTACTTC.

This clonotype was counted at least ten times. The chain has TRBV12-3 or TRBV12-4 and TRBJ1-1, with TRBD1 identical over 9 bases. This CDR3 comprises 15 residues. After removal of 4 bases from V and 6 bases from J, the junction contained 9 bases not matched to a gene. The CDR3 region has the DNA TGTGCCAGCAGTTCACAGGGGGCTGGGATCGCTGAAGCTTTCTTT. It translates to CASSSQGAGIAEAFF.

This clonotype was seen ten or more times. Sequence at one end of the junction differs from germline and may be a read error. This rearrangement joins TRBV14 to TRBJ2-1; 10 nucleotides agree with TRBD1. There are 13 residues in the CDR3. CDR1 and CDR2 (germline): SGHDN, FVKESK. CDR3: CASSLLLTGGEIF. The CDR3 DNA reads TGTGCCAGCAGCCTCCTCTTGACAGGGGGCGAAATCTTC.

The chain carries TRBV29-1 and TRBJ2-1; D is unresolved. This CDR3 spans 12 amino acids. CDR1 is SQVTM and CDR2 is ANQGSEA in the germline V gene. Trimming cost V 4 bases and J 5 bases, with 9 bases left between them. CDR3: CSVAELHNEQFF. In DNA, the CDR3 is TGCAGCGTTGCGGAGCTCCACAATGAGCAGTTCTTC.

The table lists this clonotype with many counts. The CDR3 sequence: CSVSDGPQLGEQYF. CDR3 coding DNA: TGCAGTGTTTCGGACGGTCCTCAATTGGGGGAGCAGTACTTC. The chain uses TRBV20-1 and TRBJ2-7; D gene uncertain. Germline V CDR1 and CDR2: DFQATT, SNEGSKA (reference sequence). The CDR3 is made up of 14 amino acids. The ends were cut back, 7 bases at V and 7 bases at J, with 23 bases in the middle.

This sequence joins TRBV28 and TRBJ1-5; TRBD1 matches at 10 bases. V dropped 6 bases and J dropped 0; count of bases not matched to a gene: 8. There are 17 residues in the CDR3. Looked up from germline, CDR1 is MDHEN and CDR2 is SYDVKM. This chain's CDR3 is CASSPPRTGGSNQPQHF. CDR3 nucleotide sequence: TGTGCCAGCAGCCCGCCCAGGACAGGGGGTAGCAATCAGCCCCAGCATTTT.

At least ten counts were recorded for this clonotype. The chain has TRBV20-1 and TRBJ1-2; 8 bases align to TRBD1. CDR3 length equals 14 residues. The ends lost 5 bases at V and 4 bases at J; junction bases unmatched: 9. Germline-derived CDR1 and CDR2 are DFQATT and SNEGSKA (reference sequence). CDR3 sequence: CSAQEDRALYGYTF. The DNA for the CDR3 is TGCAGTGCTCAGGAGGACAGGGCCCTCTATGGCTACACCTTC.

This clonotype was counted many times. The V and J genes are TRBV2 and TRBJ2-5; 7 bases map to TRBD1. CDR3 length: 16 residues. The germline gives CDR1 SNHLY, CDR2 FYNNEI. J gave up 3 bases and V 4 bases, and 11 bases lay outside the gene matches. The CDR3 region is CASSGDRQGMEETQYF. The DNA for the CDR3 is TGTGCCAGCAGTGGAGATCGACAGGGAATGGAAGAGACCCAGTACTTC.

To note about this clonotype: The junction departs from germline at one end; a sequencing error may be responsible. The chain links TRBV10-3 to TRBJ2-3; 8 nucleotides match TRBD2. The CDR3 is 16 amino acids. Germline-derived CDR1 and CDR2 are ENHRY and SYGVKD. This CDR3 is CAISITSGASTDTQYF. The CDR3 nucleotides read TGTGCAATCAGCATCACTAGCGGTGCTAGCACAGATACGCAGTATTTT.

The table lists this clonotype with many counts. V usage is TRBV28 and J usage is TRBJ1-5; D is ambiguous. Germline V lookup: CDR1 MDHEN, CDR2 SYDVKM. V lost 2 bases and J 3 bases, leaving 8 bases between the germline ends. CDR3 length equals 14 residues. CDR3 in amino acids: CASSLARFNQPQHF. The CDR3 DNA reads TGTGCCAGCAGTTTAGCACGTTTCAATCAGCCCCAGCATTTT.

Only a few counts were recorded for this clonotype. The rearrangement joins TRBV6-1 to TRBJ2-1; 7 nucleotides match TRBD1. This CDR3 is built from 15 residues. Per the germline V gene, CDR1 is MNHNS and CDR2 is SASEGT. V dropped 2 bases and J dropped 4; count of bases not matched to a gene: 5. This CDR3 is CASSEWDRDYNEQFF. The CDR3 nucleotides are TGTGCCAGCAGTGAATGGGACAGAGATTACAATGAGCAGTTCTTC.

In this sample, this clonotype turned up a few times. The chain uses TRBV7-2 and TRBJ1-1; no clear D gene. V was cut by 6 bases and J by 2 bases, with 19 bases left in between. The CDR3 is made up of 16 amino acids. Germline lookup yields CDR1 SGHTA and CDR2 FQGNSA. The CDR3 here is CASSHKGVARNTEAFF. The CDR3 DNA reads TGTGCCAGCAGTCACAAAGGAGTAGCTAGAAACACTGAAGCTTTCTTT.

This clonotype has at least ten counts. The rearrangement links TRBV20-1 to TRBJ1-4; no reliable D call. The CDR3 has 13 residues. Germline CDR1 reads DFQATT; CDR2 reads SNEGSKA (reference sequence). Deletions cut 3 bases from V and 0 bases from J, with 5 bases between. The CDR3 DNA follows: TGCAGTGCTAGGGATGCAACTAATGAAAAACTGTTTTTT. Its protein product is CSARDATNEKLFF.

Ten or more counts support this clonotype. This sequence joins TRBV5-6 and TRBJ2-1; D gene unclear. Germline V lookup: CDR1 SGHDT, CDR2 YYEEEE. This CDR3 is built from 11 residues. With 0 bases removed from V and 14 bases from J, the gap between germline ends came to 9 bases. This chain's CDR3 is CASSLDGWKFF. The CDR3 nucleotides are TGTGCCAGCAGCTTGGACGGGTGGAAGTTCTTC.

This clonotype was observed many times. J is TRBJ2-5 and V is TRBV5-6; 12 bases align to TRBD2. This CDR3 contains 15 residues. Germline V gene data show CDR1 as SGHDT and CDR2 as YYEEEE. Germline trimming cut 4 bases from V and 4 bases from J; bases unmatched to any gene: 5. In nucleotides, the CDR3 is TGTGCCAGCAGCACCCTAGCGGGAGGGCGAGAGACCCAGTACTTC. As protein: CASSTLAGGRETQYF.

The chain is built from TRBV4-1 and TRBJ2-2; D uncertain. The ends were cut back, 5 bases at V and 5 bases at J, with 3 bases in the middle. The CDR3 has 11 residues. Germline V lookup: CDR1 MGHRA, CDR2 YSYEKL. The CDR3 here is CASSVTGELFF. The CDR3 nucleotides are TGCGCCAGCAGCGTAACCGGGGAGCTGTTTTTT.

This clonotype was detected ten times or more. This rearrangement joins TRBV7-9 to TRBJ2-1, with 12 positions matching TRBD2. Germline V gene sequence: CDR1 SEHNR, CDR2 FQNEAQ (reference sequence). The CDR3 totals 15 residues. V trimming: 4 bases; J trimming: 6 bases; junction bases outside the gene matches: 4. The CDR3 loop is CASSSRTSGINEQFF. CDR3 DNA: TGTGCCAGCAGCTCCCGGACTAGCGGGATCAATGAGCAGTTCTTC. Variable domain in full (rest from reference TRBV7-9 and TRBJ2-1): DTGVSQNPRHKITKRGQNVTFRCDPISEHNRLYWYRQTLGQGPEFLTYFQNEAQLEKSRLLSDRFSAERPKGSFSTLEIQRTEQGDSAMYLCASSSRTSGINEQFFGPGTRLTVL.